Given below is one TCR beta chain in context. This specimen includes other DNA sequences encoding the same CDR3. Trimming took 7 bases from V and 0 from J; bases not matched to a gene: 1. The CDR3 consists of 14 residues. The germline CDR1 and CDR2 sequences are KGHDR and SFDVKD. The data derive from a study of blood T cell repertoires in COVID-19. Across the whole study: There were acute and convalescent COVID-19 samples, and they came from the United States, Italy and Spain. Sources were T cells, B-cell-depleted T cells, or PBMCs; the material itself was cDNA or gDNA.

Authors' data handling: How many nucleated cells were present was estimated from reference gene primer amplification. The data were produced by immunoSEQ multiplex PCR, yet TCRdb's version contains in-frame clones alone and is incomplete. Clone size and V and J calls were adopted from that table, with D and trimming inferred from the DNA. This table has about 300,000 clones, just over 85% appearing once. J is TRBJ2-1 and V is TRBV24-1, with 8 bases identical to TRBD1. Sample: PBMCs or T cells enriched from blood (not recorded which). The source of this sequence is a woman younger than 35 who had recovered from COVID-19. The CDR3 region has the DNA TGTGCCACCAGCACAGGGGGCTCCTACAATGAGCAGTTCTTC. The encoded protein is CATSTGGSYNEQFF.